The rows below give T cell receptor beta chains drawn from one sample of a study of T cells in Graves' hyperthyroidism and ophthalmopathy. TCRdb analysed the multiplex PCR reads with MiXCR anew, one entry per CDR3 protein. The profile covers more than 500,000 distinct CDR3 sequences, with 15% to 20% appearing a single time and 25% to 30% taken by the ten largest. The sample consisted of blood. The source is a woman aged 25 to 39 with Graves' ophthalmopathy. CDR3s include the opening cysteine and the closing phenylalanine or tryptophan. Each record gives: CDR3 protein, CDR3 DNA, V gene, clone size, D gene, J gene. The D gene is left open where the match is weak. Clone size is stated in some rows and not others, as once, few, many or a class when expanded.

CDR3aa: CASSQGLAGRNEQFF; CDR3nt: TGTGCCAGCAGCCAAGGTCTAGCGGGGAGAAATGAGCAGTTCTTC; v_gene: TRBV3-1; abundance: many; d_gene: TRBD2; j_gene: TRBJ2-1
CDR3aa: CASRAPEWNTEAFF; CDR3nt: TGTGCCAGCAGAGCGCCAGAATGGAACACTGAAGCTTTCTTT; v_gene: TRBV28; abundance: many; d_gene: .; j_gene: TRBJ1-1
CDR3aa: CASGPWGNRMNTEAFF; CDR3nt: TGTGCCAGCGGACCATGGGGGAATCGGATGAACACTGAAGCTTTCTTT; v_gene: TRBV28; abundance: .; d_gene: .; j_gene: TRBJ1-1
CDR3aa: CASSLTVYQPQHF; CDR3nt: TGTGCCAGCAGTTTAACGGTCTATCAGCCCCAGCATTTT; v_gene: TRBV12-3/TRBV12-4; abundance: few; d_gene: .; j_gene: TRBJ1-5
CDR3aa: CSARGLAVFVNEQFF; CDR3nt: TGCAGTGCTAGAGGCCTAGCGGTCTTCGTGAATGAGCAGTTCTTC; v_gene: TRBV20-1; abundance: many; d_gene: TRBD2; j_gene: TRBJ2-1
CDR3aa: CSARGGVDNQHF; CDR3nt: TGCAGTGCTAGGGGGGGGGTTGATAACCAGCATTTT; v_gene: TRBV20-1; abundance: few; d_gene: .; j_gene: TRBJ1-5
CDR3aa: CASSIVPGLGAGELFF; CDR3nt: TGTGCCAGTAGTATAGTTCCGGGGCTAGGCGCCGGGGAGCTGTTTTTT; v_gene: TRBV19; abundance: .; d_gene: .; j_gene: TRBJ2-2
CDR3aa: CASSLELINSNTEAFF; CDR3nt: TGCGCCAGCAGCTTGGAGTTAATTAATTCGAACACTGAAGCTTTCTTT; v_gene: TRBV5-1; abundance: .; d_gene: .; j_gene: TRBJ1-1
CDR3aa: CAIRQVDYGYTF; CDR3nt: TGTGCCATTCGACAGGTGGACTATGGCTACACCTTC; v_gene: TRBV10-3; abundance: .; d_gene: .; j_gene: TRBJ1-2
CDR3aa: CASSQLTSSEQYF; CDR3nt: TGTGCCAGCAGCCAATTGACTAGCAGCGAGCAGTACTTC; v_gene: TRBV14; abundance: .; d_gene: TRBD2; j_gene: TRBJ2-7
CDR3aa: CASSSGLFYEQYF; CDR3nt: TGCGCCAGCAGCTCGGGACTTTTCTACGAGCAGTACTTC; v_gene: TRBV5-1; abundance: many; d_gene: .; j_gene: TRBJ2-7
CDR3aa: CATSEGLSYEQYF; CDR3nt: TGTGCCACCAGTGAAGGACTCTCCTACGAGCAGTACTTC; v_gene: TRBV24-1; abundance: few; d_gene: .; j_gene: TRBJ2-7
CDR3aa: CASSQAVADTQYF; CDR3nt: TGTGCCAGCAGCCAAGCGGTTGCAGATACGCAGTATTTT; v_gene: TRBV3-1; abundance: many; d_gene: .; j_gene: TRBJ2-3
CDR3aa: CASSRGTTARATDTQYF; CDR3nt: TGTGCCAGCTCCCGCGGGACTACGGCTCGCGCCACAGATACGCAGTATTTT; v_gene: TRBV18; abundance: many; d_gene: TRBD2; j_gene: TRBJ2-3
CDR3aa: CASSNTSGSPYTQYF; CDR3nt: TGTGCCAGCTCAAATACTAGCGGGAGTCCGTATACGCAGTATTTT; v_gene: TRBV18; abundance: many; d_gene: TRBD2; j_gene: TRBJ2-3
CDR3aa: CASSFDPAGSYNSPLHF; CDR3nt: TGTGCCAGCAGCTTCGACCCCGCGGGCTCCTATAATTCACCCCTCCACTTT; v_gene: TRBV7-3; abundance: few; d_gene: .; j_gene: TRBJ1-6
CDR3aa: CASSRGGTGAIGYTF; CDR3nt: TGTGCCAGCAGCCGAGGAGGAACAGGGGCGATTGGCTACACCTTC; v_gene: TRBV7-9; abundance: few; d_gene: TRBD1; j_gene: TRBJ1-2
CDR3aa: CATRALANTGELFF; CDR3nt: TGTGCCACCAGAGCGCTAGCGAACACCGGGGAGCTGTTTTTT; v_gene: TRBV12-3/TRBV12-4; abundance: few; d_gene: .; j_gene: TRBJ2-2
CDR3aa: CASSLLRGQGYYGYTF; CDR3nt: TGTGCCAGCAGTTTATTGAGGGGACAGGGATACTATGGCTACACCTTC; v_gene: TRBV12-3/TRBV12-4; abundance: many; d_gene: TRBD1; j_gene: TRBJ1-2
CDR3aa: CSARDRSVLGWTGELFF; CDR3nt: TGCAGTGCTAGAGATAGATCGGTTTTAGGGTGGACCGGGGAGCTGTTTTTT; v_gene: TRBV20-1; abundance: few; d_gene: .; j_gene: TRBJ2-2
CDR3aa: CASSKQGWQPQHF; CDR3nt: TGTGCCAGCAGTAAACAGGGATGGCAGCCCCAGCATTTT; v_gene: TRBV12-3/TRBV12-4; abundance: many; d_gene: .; j_gene: TRBJ1-5
CDR3aa: CASSGGVGGRVNTEAFF; CDR3nt: TGTGCCAGCAGCGGAGGGGTTGGGGGGCGGGTGAACACTGAAGCTTTCTTT; v_gene: TRBV9; abundance: .; d_gene: .; j_gene: TRBJ1-1
CDR3aa: CASSSWTSGSYEQYF; CDR3nt: TGTGCCAGCAGCTCGTGGACTAGCGGGAGCTACGAGCAGTACTTC; v_gene: TRBV7-9; abundance: .; d_gene: TRBD2; j_gene: TRBJ2-7
CDR3aa: CASSPEGYNEKLFF; CDR3nt: TGCGCCAGCAGCCCCGAAGGGTACAATGAAAAACTGTTTTTT; v_gene: TRBV4-3; abundance: .; d_gene: .; j_gene: TRBJ1-4
CDR3aa: CASSLGDGAANEKLFF; CDR3nt: TGTGCCAGCAGTTTGGGGGATGGGGCGGCTAATGAAAAACTGTTTTTT; v_gene: TRBV12-3/TRBV12-4; abundance: few; d_gene: .; j_gene: TRBJ1-4
CDR3aa: CASSLDRRRAQETQYF; CDR3nt: TGTGCCAGCAGCTTAGATCGACGCAGGGCCCAAGAGACCCAGTACTTC; v_gene: TRBV7-2; abundance: many; d_gene: .; j_gene: TRBJ2-5
CDR3aa: CASSPPGDNEQFF; CDR3nt: TGTGCCAGCAGCCCCCCGGGGGACAATGAGCAGTTCTTC; v_gene: TRBV7-3; abundance: many; d_gene: .; j_gene: TRBJ2-1
CDR3aa: CASGSSTIGRPSYYSNEKLFF; CDR3nt: TGTGCTAGTGGCTCATCAACTATCGGCCGCCCTTCATATTACTCTAATGAAAAACTGTTTTTT; v_gene: TRBV12-5; abundance: .; d_gene: .; j_gene: TRBJ1-4
CDR3aa: CAWSVGTGFYEQYF; CDR3nt: TGTGCCTGGAGTGTCGGGACAGGGTTCTACGAGCAGTACTTC; v_gene: TRBV30; abundance: many; d_gene: TRBD1; j_gene: TRBJ2-7
CDR3aa: CASSQDLGQGSHEQYF; CDR3nt: TGTGCCAGCAGCCAAGATTTGGGACAGGGGTCCCACGAGCAGTACTTC; v_gene: TRBV14; abundance: .; d_gene: TRBD1; j_gene: TRBJ2-7
CDR3aa: CASSYDPSYNEQFF; CDR3nt: TGTGCCAGCAGTTACGACCCCTCCTACAATGAGCAGTTCTTC; v_gene: TRBV6-2/TRBV6-3; abundance: many; d_gene: .; j_gene: TRBJ2-1
CDR3aa: CASSQAGIQETQYF; CDR3nt: TGCGCCAGCAGCCAAGCAGGGATCCAAGAGACCCAGTACTTC; v_gene: TRBV4-3; abundance: .; d_gene: .; j_gene: TRBJ2-5
CDR3aa: CASSFGTHTEAFF; CDR3nt: TGTGCCAGCAGTTTTGGCACGCACACTGAAGCTTTCTTT; v_gene: TRBV28; abundance: many; d_gene: .; j_gene: TRBJ1-1
CDR3aa: CASSPGRRSNYGYTF; CDR3nt: TGTGCCAGCAGTCCAGGACGGCGATCTAACTATGGCTACACCTTC; v_gene: TRBV28; abundance: many; d_gene: .; j_gene: TRBJ1-2
CDR3aa: CASSLRSENYGYTF; CDR3nt: TGCGCCAGCAGCTTGAGGTCGGAGAACTATGGCTACACCTTC; v_gene: TRBV5-1; abundance: many; d_gene: .; j_gene: TRBJ1-2
CDR3aa: CASSYSASGRTSYEQYF; CDR3nt: TGTGCCAGCAGTTACTCGGCTAGCGGGAGGACCTCCTACGAGCAGTACTTC; v_gene: TRBV6-5; abundance: .; d_gene: TRBD2; j_gene: TRBJ2-7
CDR3aa: CASSQDNGRGEQYF; CDR3nt: TGTGCCAGCAGCCAAGATAACGGGAGGGGCGAGCAGTACTTC; v_gene: TRBV4-2; abundance: few; d_gene: TRBD2; j_gene: TRBJ2-7
CDR3aa: CASSQDFQPMNTEAFF; CDR3nt: TGCGCCAGCAGCCAAGATTTCCAGCCCATGAACACTGAAGCTTTCTTT; v_gene: TRBV4-3; abundance: few; d_gene: .; j_gene: TRBJ1-1
CDR3aa: CASSSPGQYEQYF; CDR3nt: TGTGCCAGCAGCTCGCCGGGGCAGTACGAGCAGTACTTC; v_gene: TRBV7-2; abundance: many; d_gene: .; j_gene: TRBJ2-7
CDR3aa: CASSGSGRAWEQYF; CDR3nt: TGTGCCAGCAGCGGCAGCGGGAGGGCCTGGGAGCAGTACTTC; v_gene: TRBV9; abundance: .; d_gene: TRBD2; j_gene: TRBJ2-7
CDR3aa: CSARAATSVSYEQYF; CDR3nt: TGCAGTGCTAGAGCTGCGACTAGCGTCTCCTACGAGCAGTACTTC; v_gene: TRBV20-1; abundance: many; d_gene: TRBD2; j_gene: TRBJ2-7
CDR3aa: CASSLLFRVPYEQYF; CDR3nt: TGTGCCAGCAGTTTACTATTTAGGGTCCCCTACGAGCAGTACTTC; v_gene: TRBV28; abundance: .; d_gene: .; j_gene: TRBJ2-7
CDR3aa: CASSPSRKEETQYF; CDR3nt: TGTGCCAGCTCACCATCCAGGAAAGAAGAGACCCAGTACTTC; v_gene: TRBV18; abundance: .; d_gene: .; j_gene: TRBJ2-5
CDR3aa: CSVDGTPFTDTQYF; CDR3nt: TGCAGCGTGGATGGGACTCCCTTCACAGATACGCAGTATTTT; v_gene: TRBV29-1; abundance: .; d_gene: .; j_gene: TRBJ2-3
CDR3aa: CASSQVAGTRYEQYF; CDR3nt: TGCGCCAGCAGCCAAGTGGCGGGGACTCGTTACGAGCAGTACTTC; v_gene: TRBV11-2; abundance: .; d_gene: .; j_gene: TRBJ2-7
CDR3aa: CSAVGLLSTDTQYF; CDR3nt: TGCAGTGCCGTGGGACTACTTTCAACAGATACGCAGTATTTT; v_gene: TRBV20-1; abundance: many; d_gene: TRBD2; j_gene: TRBJ2-3
CDR3aa: CASREQGVHQPQHF; CDR3nt: TGTGCCAGCAGGGAACAGGGGGTCCATCAGCCCCAGCATTTT; v_gene: TRBV28; abundance: .; d_gene: TRBD1; j_gene: TRBJ1-5
CDR3aa: CASSLATSAETQYF; CDR3nt: TGCGCCAGCAGCTTGGCGACTAGCGCTGAGACCCAGTACTTC; v_gene: TRBV5-1; abundance: .; d_gene: TRBD2; j_gene: TRBJ2-5
CDR3aa: CSANPGSYNEQFF; CDR3nt: TGCAGTGCTAATCCGGGCTCCTACAATGAGCAGTTCTTC; v_gene: TRBV20-1; abundance: few; d_gene: .; j_gene: TRBJ2-1
CDR3aa: CAWNYGVDTEAFF; CDR3nt: TGTGCCTGGAATTACGGGGTCGACACTGAAGCTTTCTTT; v_gene: TRBV30; abundance: many; d_gene: .; j_gene: TRBJ1-1
CDR3aa: CASSVGGGQKNEQFF; CDR3nt: TGTGCCAGCAGCGTAGGGGGAGGGCAGAAAAATGAGCAGTTCTTC; v_gene: TRBV9; abundance: .; d_gene: TRBD2; j_gene: TRBJ2-1
CDR3aa: CASSHGEGGDTDTQYF; CDR3nt: TGTGCCAGCTCCCACGGCGAGGGGGGAGACACAGATACGCAGTATTTT; v_gene: TRBV18; abundance: many; d_gene: .; j_gene: TRBJ2-3
CDR3aa: CASSFSQSGELFF; CDR3nt: TGTGCCAGCAGTTTTAGTCAGTCCGGGGAGCTGTTTTTT; v_gene: TRBV12-3/TRBV12-4; abundance: .; d_gene: .; j_gene: TRBJ2-2
CDR3aa: CASSPQGDEKLFF; CDR3nt: TGTGCCAGCAGTCCCCAGGGGGATGAAAAACTGTTTTTT; v_gene: TRBV28; abundance: .; d_gene: TRBD1; j_gene: TRBJ1-4